A single sample gave rise to the 22 T cell receptor beta chains below, sequenced in a study of blood T cell repertoires in COVID-19. Clones were sequenced by immunoSEQ multiplex PCR, and TCRdb holds only the in-frame ones, with some missing. This table holds 150,000 to 160,000 clones, 88% found once. Sequencing was done on a sample of peripheral blood. These receptors were obtained from a woman between 65 and 79 years old with acute or convalescent COVID-19.

CDR3 sequence (DNA): TGTGCCAGTAGTACGCACAAGTATAGCAATCAGCCCCAGCATTTT. This sequence encodes CASSTHKYSNQPQHF. The genes are TRBV19 and TRBJ1-5; no definite D call. The germline V gene has CDR1 LNHDA and CDR2 SQIVND (reference sequence). The CDR3 covers 15 residues. The V gene lost 4 bases and the J gene lost 0 bases, with 10 bases spanning the gap.

Of note for this clone: The same CDR3 arises from other DNA sequences in this sample as well. This chain uses TRBV12-3 or TRBV12-4 with TRBJ1-1; no clear D. The ends were cut back, 3 bases at V and 1 base at J, with 6 bases in the middle. The CDR3 consists of 13 residues. CDR3: CASSFSRNTEAFF. CDR3 nucleotide sequence: TGTGCCAGCAGTTTTTCGAGGAACACTGAAGCTTTCTTT.

The rearrangement uses TRBV6-6 and TRBJ2-7; 7 bases align to TRBD1. In germline, CDR1 is MNHNY, CDR2 SVGAGI (reference sequence). The junction had 10 bases not matched to a gene; V was cut back by 4 bases and J by 7 bases. The CDR3 contains 14 residues. The CDR3 DNA reads as TGTGCCAGCAGTTCAAACAGGGGTGTTGTAGAGCAGTACTTC. Translating gives CASSSNRGVVEQYF.

The rearrangement links TRBV10-3 to TRBJ2-5; 16 nucleotides line up with TRBD2. The germline CDR1 and CDR2 sequences are ENHRY and SYGVKD. The CDR3 runs 16 residues. The J segment lost 7 bases and the V segment lost 3 bases, leaving 5 bases of the junction unmatched. Here the CDR3 reads CAISDGGLAGGRTQYF. Written as DNA, the CDR3 is TGTGCCATCAGTGATGGGGGACTAGCGGGGGGGCGGACCCAGTACTTC.

V usage is TRBV9 and J usage is TRBJ1-6; the match to TRBD1 covers 8 bases. J was trimmed by 10 bases and V by 4 bases; bases with no gene match: 4. Per the germline V gene, CDR1 is SGDLS and CDR2 is YYNGEE. CDR3 length: 13 residues. The CDR3 protein is CASSRDRSSPLHF. The CDR3 DNA reads as TGTGCCAGCAGCCGGGACAGGAGCTCACCCCTCCACTTT.

The chain combines TRBV7-2 with TRBJ1-2, with D unclear. The germline gives CDR1 SGHTA, CDR2 FQGNSA. The V end lost 1 base, the J end lost 1 base, and 7 bases lay between the germline ends. The CDR3 runs 14 residues. CDR3: CASSLVQINYGYTF. The CDR3 coding sequence is TGTGCCAGCAGCTTAGTACAGATTAACTATGGCTACACCTTC.

The chain employs TRBV18 and TRBJ1-4; 7 bases map to TRBD1. In germline, CDR1 is KGHSH, CDR2 LQKENI. V trimming: 0 bases; J trimming: 7 bases; junction bases outside the gene matches: 8. The CDR3 runs 16 residues. CDR3 in amino acids: CASSPPRTSGGEKLFF. The CDR3 nucleotides are TGTGCCAGCTCACCACCCCGGACGTCAGGGGGTGAAAAACTGTTTTTT.

The chain uses TRBV10-1 and TRBJ2-3; 10 nucleotides line up with TRBD1. The germline V gene encodes CDR1 WNHNN and CDR2 SYGVQD (reference sequence). V was clipped by 6 bases and J by 5 bases; unmatched bases: 20. This CDR3 has 19 residues. Written as DNA, the CDR3 is TGCGCCAGCAGAACCCCACTCAACTCCGGGACAGGGGTCCTAGATACGCAGTATTTT. Amino acid sequence: CASRTPLNSGTGVLDTQYF.

As regards this clone: This sample also contains other DNA sequences that code for the same CDR3. The CDR3 is CASSSSRETQYF. The CDR3 DNA reads as TGTGCCAGCAGCTCGTCTCGGGAGACCCAGTACTTC. This sequence joins TRBV7-2 and TRBJ2-5; D is ambiguous. V was clipped by 4 bases and J by 5 bases, with 8 bases between them. The length of the CDR3 is 12 residues. CDR1 is SGHTA and CDR2 is FQGNSA in the germline V gene.

The chain uses TRBV10-2 and TRBJ2-1, with 7 positions matching TRBD2. This CDR3 spans 14 amino acids. V trimming: 4 bases; J trimming: 5 bases; junction bases outside the gene matches: 5. Germline V lookup: CDR1 WSHSY, CDR2 SAAADI. The CDR3 spells CASSVLRGNNEQFF. CDR3 nucleotides: TGCGCCAGCAGTGTTTTGCGGGGGAACAATGAGCAGTTCTTC.

The J gene is TRBJ2-5, the V gene TRBV24-1; D possibly corresponds to TRBD1 (8 bases). The germline CDR1 and CDR2 sequences are KGHDR and SFDVKD. The ends were cut back, 9 bases at V and 5 bases at J, with 21 bases in the middle. The CDR3 length is 15 residues. In DNA form, the CDR3 reads TGTGCCACCTCCCGGACAGGGTTGGGAGGGGAGACCCAGTACTTC. Translated, it gives CATSRTGLGGETQYF.

This chain uses TRBV9 with TRBJ1-4; D gene ambiguous. V was clipped by 3 bases and J by 5 bases, with 11 bases between them. The CDR3 runs 14 residues. The V gene's germline CDR1 is SGDLS and CDR2 YYNGEE. CDR3 sequence (DNA): TGTGCCAGCAGCGACGGAGGGATCAATGAAAAACTGTTTTTT. It specifies CASSDGGINEKLFF.

The rearrangement uses TRBV30 and TRBJ1-4, with D possibly TRBD1 on 6 matching bases. The V gene's germline CDR1 is GTSNPN and CDR2 SVGIG (reference sequence). V was clipped by 2 bases and J by 7 bases, with 11 bases between them. There are 13 residues in the CDR3. The CDR3 DNA sequence: TGTGCCTGGAGTTGGGGCAGGGGTGAAAAACTGTTTTTT. It translates to CAWSWGRGEKLFF.

CDR3 nucleotide sequence: TGTGCCAGCACAGCGGCTCAAGAGACCCAGTACTTC. The encoded protein is CASTAAQETQYF. The V and J genes are TRBV12-3 or TRBV12-4 and TRBJ2-5; D is perhaps TRBD2 (5 bases). The CDR3 has 12 amino acids. Trimming shortened V by 7 bases and J by 2 bases, and 8 bases separated the two germline ends.

The gene calls are TRBV6-5 and TRBJ2-1; no reliable D call. CDR1 is MNHEY, CDR2 SVGAGI, per germline. This CDR3 comprises 14 residues. V was shortened by 5 bases and J by 9 bases, with 17 bases between the two germline ends. The CDR3 spells CASSTGGPLREQFF. The CDR3 bases are TGTGCCAGCAGTACCGGTGGGCCCCTCCGTGAGCAGTTCTTC.

The chain joins TRBV3-1 (or the pseudogene TRBV3-2) to TRBJ1-2; tentative D call: TRBD1 (5 bases). The CDR3 runs 14 residues. The V gene lost 4 bases and the J gene lost 8 bases, with 17 bases spanning the gap. Germline V lookup: CDR1 LGHDT, CDR2 YNNKEL (reference sequence). CDR3 sequence: CASSRREGPRGYTF. The CDR3 DNA reads TGTGCCAGCAGCCGCCGGGAGGGGCCTCGGGGCTACACCTTC.

The CDR3 DNA reads as TGTGCCATCAGTGAGTTAAGCGGGGGGACAGATACGCAGTATTTT. It specifies CAISELSGGTDTQYF. The V and J genes are TRBV10-3 and TRBJ2-3, with 9 bases identical to TRBD2. V lost 1 base and J lost 3; bases outside the gene matches: 2. Germline V gene data show CDR1 as ENHRY and CDR2 as SYGVKD. The CDR3 totals 15 residues.

Details on this clone: This same CDR3 is encoded by further DNA sequences in the sample. The chain has TRBV28 and TRBJ1-1; D ambiguous. The V end was cut by 4 bases, the J end by 4 bases, with 19 bases between. Germline assignment: CDR1 MDHEN and CDR2 SYDVKM. The CDR3 sequence is 16 residues long. CDR3 sequence reads: CASSSPGSGIGTEAFF. CDR3 bases: TGTGCCAGCAGTTCCCCGGGTTCCGGCATTGGCACTGAAGCTTTCTTT. Full variable domain (rest looked up from reference TRBV28 and TRBJ1-1): DVKVTQSSRYLVKRTGEKVFLECVQDMDHENMFWYRQDPGLGLRLIYFSYDVKMKEKGDIPEGYSVSREKKERFSLILESASTNQTSMYLCASSSPGSGIGTEAFFGQGTRLTVV.

The chain uses TRBV28 and TRBJ2-7; TRBD2 agrees at 12 bases. The V gene's germline CDR1 is MDHEN and CDR2 SYDVKM. V shed 5 bases, J shed 3 bases, and the junction held 5 bases outside the gene matches. The CDR3 spans 15 residues. CDR3 DNA: TGTGCCAGCAGTCCGACTAGCGGGGGAAGCTACGAGCAGTACTTC. Its protein product is CASSPTSGGSYEQYF.

This sequence joins TRBV7-2 and TRBJ2-2, with 10 bases that match TRBD2. This CDR3 is 17 amino acids long. The ends lost 3 bases at V and 4 bases at J; junction bases unmatched: 8. Germline CDR1 is SGHTA and CDR2 is FQGNSA. In nucleotides, the CDR3 is TGTGCCAGCAGCTTCACTAGCGGGGTATCGGCCACCGGGGAGCTGTTTTTT. It translates to CASSFTSGVSATGELFF.

This clone was seen only a few times. The chain joins TRBV28 to TRBJ1-6, with no clear D. This CDR3 contains 12 residues. V lost 4 bases and J lost 7, with 5 bases in between. The germline V gene encodes CDR1 MDHEN and CDR2 SYDVKM. CDR3 sequence: CASSYSNSPLHF. The CDR3 nucleotides are TGTGCCAGCAGTTACTCCAATTCACCCCTCCACTTT.

This rearrangement joins TRBV6-2 or TRBV6-3 to TRBJ1-2, with a weak D call TRBD1 (6 bases). Germline CDR1 is MNHEY and CDR2 is SVGEGT. There are 14 residues in the CDR3. The germline V and J ends were trimmed by 4 bases and 2 bases, with 11 bases remaining between them. DNA for the CDR3: TGTGCCAGCAGTTCAACAGGGCCCAACTATGGCTACACCTTC. Residues: CASSSTGPNYGYTF.